This paragraph covers one T cell receptor (beta chain) sequence. A J-beta primer mix and a sample-barcoded 5' primer were used in a second PCR of roughly 7 to 12 cycles. Each CDR3 protein gets one entry after TCRdb re-called the 5' RACE reads with MiXCR. This sample carries hundreds of thousands of distinct CDR3 sequences, about 47% of them seen once, and the ten largest clones take about a sixth. This sample was included in a study of blood T cells in healthy people across ages. Germline CDR1 is MNHEY and CDR2 is SMNVEV (reference sequence). The CDR3 length is 16 residues. V lost 6 bases to trimming and J lost 4 bases, with 19 bases between them.

Sequences were obtained from blood. This clonotype was obtained from an older man in good health. The V and J genes are TRBV27 and TRBJ2-1, with a tentative D call TRBD1 (6 bases). CDR3 sequence: CASSPKAGQGYNEQFF. The CDR3, as DNA: TGTGCCAGCAGCCCCAAGGCGGGCCAGGGGTACAATGAGCAGTTCTTC.